The T cell receptor (beta chain) under discussion was sequenced for a study of tissue T cells after allogeneic stem cell transplantation. V lost 0 bases and J 2 bases, leaving 6 bases between the germline ends. This CDR3 is built from 14 residues. The germline V gene has CDR1 LGHNA and CDR2 YNLKQL (reference sequence). Data came from immunoSEQ multiplex PCR; TCRdb stores just in-frame clones and leaves some out. Altogether about 4,400 clones are present, approximately 45% being singletons, with the ten largest covering around 17%. The time point was: mouse harvest day 14 after allogeneic transplant. The graft held 10^6 splenic CD5+ T cells and 10^7 T-cell-depleted bone marrow cells. As concerns this clone: Germline and genes here are mouse. The CDR3 goes on 1 residue after the read ends, and that part is filled in from the germline J gene.

Material for sequencing was lymph node tissue. The V call is TRBV5, the J call TRBJ2-5; D is undetermined. The TCR was taken from a female BALB/c mouse given C57BL/6 T cells with graft-versus-host disease after an allogeneic hematopoietic cell transplant. Incomplete CDR3 DNA: TGTGCCAGCAGCCAAGAGTACAGCCAAGACACCCAGTAC. This sequence encodes CASSQEYSQDTQY. In full, the CDR3 is CASSQEYSQDTQYF.